One sample yielded the 9 T cell receptor beta chains listed below, sequenced in a study of response to subunit inactivated influenza vaccine. TCRdb reprocessed the RT-PCR reads with MiXCR, giving one entry per CDR3 protein. The sample has over 150,000 distinct CDR3 sequences, approximately 12% seen once. The sample here was CD8+ T cells sorted from PBMCs, taken less than 30 months after vaccination. These receptors originate from a man between 50 and 70 years old who received an inactivated influenza vaccine.

The sample holds a few counts of this clonotype. The chain links TRBV4-3 to TRBJ2-1; D gene ambiguous. The CDR3 is made up of 12 amino acids. Trimming removed 4 bases at V and 9 bases at J, with 10 bases between. CDR1 and CDR2 (germline): LGHNA, YSLEER. CDR3 residues: CASSPPSPEQFF. CDR3 DNA sequence: TGCGCCAGCAGCCCTCCAAGCCCTGAGCAGTTCTTC.

This clonotype has just a few counts. The V call is TRBV3-1, the J call TRBJ2-1; D remains ambiguous. The CDR3 runs to 15 residues. The V end lost 1 base, the J end lost 6 bases, and 13 bases lay between the germline ends. Germline-derived CDR1 and CDR2 are LGHDT and YNNKEL (reference sequence). The CDR3 coding sequence is TGTGCCAGCAGCCAAGGGTCCGAGGTGGGCAATGAGCAGTTCTTC. Translation: CASSQGSEVGNEQFF.

The chain links TRBV12-3 or TRBV12-4 to TRBJ2-1, with TRBD1 matching 7 bases. Trimming cost V 6 bases and J 5 bases; bases outside gene matches: 1. There are 12 residues in the CDR3. The CDR3 DNA follows: TGTGCCAGCAGCGGACAGGACAATGAGCAGTTCTTC. Translating it yields CASSGQDNEQFF.

This clonotype has a handful of counts. V is TRBV7-9 and J is TRBJ2-5; D is perhaps TRBD1 (5 bases). CDR3 length equals 15 residues. The germline CDR1 and CDR2 sequences are SEHNR and FQNEAQ (reference sequence). The germline V and J ends were trimmed by 1 base and 4 bases, with 13 bases remaining between them. CDR3 region: CASSLVLAGRETQYF. The CDR3 DNA reads TGTGCCAGCAGCTTAGTTCTTGCAGGGCGAGAGACCCAGTACTTC.

This rearrangement joins TRBV7-2 to TRBJ2-7; no definite D call. CDR1 and CDR2 from the germline V gene are SGHTA and FQGNSA. The CDR3 has 14 residues. V was trimmed by 3 bases and J by 1 base, leaving 10 bases between them. As DNA, the CDR3 is TGTGCCAGCAGCTTCAGAGCGATTTCCTACGAGCAGTACTTC. It yields the protein CASSFRAISYEQYF.

This clonotype was seen a few times. V gene TRBV6-2 or TRBV6-3 combines with J gene TRBJ2-3; D is unresolved. The germline CDR1 and CDR2 sequences are MNHEY and SVGEGT. The CDR3 totals 16 residues. The ends were cut back, 6 bases at V and 2 bases at J, with 18 bases in the middle. The CDR3 nucleotides are TGTGCCAGCAGGCAATCTGGCGGTTACCCCACAGATACGCAGTATTTT. Amino acids: CASRQSGGYPTDTQYF.

The chain has TRBV20-1 and TRBJ1-3; D remains ambiguous. V lost 6 bases and J 4 bases, leaving 10 bases between the germline ends. The V gene's germline CDR1 is DFQATT and CDR2 SNEGSKA (reference sequence). The CDR3 is made up of 12 amino acids. Here the CDR3 reads CSATPDGNTIYF. Written as DNA, the CDR3 is TGCAGTGCCACTCCTGACGGAAACACCATATATTTT.

This clonotype was counted only a few times. The V call is TRBV3-1, the J call TRBJ2-5; no firm D call. The CDR3 is made up of 12 amino acids. V lost 6 bases and J 0 bases, leaving 5 bases between the germline ends. Germline V gene data show CDR1 as LGHDT and CDR2 as YNNKEL (reference sequence). The CDR3 protein is CASRDYQETQYF. CDR3 DNA: TGTGCCAGCAGGGATTACCAAGAGACCCAGTACTTC.

This clonotype came up a few times. The chain employs TRBV6-5 and TRBJ1-2; D remains unclear. The CDR3 is 15 amino acids. Germline V lookup: CDR1 MNHEY, CDR2 SVGAGI. V was cut by 0 bases and J by 3 bases, with 11 bases left in between. For the CDR3, the DNA is TGTGCCAGCAGTTACTCGAGCAGGACCTACTATGGCTACACCTTC. Amino acid sequence: CASSYSSRTYYGYTF.